This passage covers 5 T cell receptor beta chains from one sample sequenced in a study of control samples from healthy donors and cancer patients. Sequenced by immunoSEQ multiplex PCR; TCRdb stores in-frame clones only, minus some. Here the sample spans around 250,000 clones, around 80% being singletons. The sequenced sample consisted of PBMCs. The receptors shown here come from a woman between 55 and 75 years old with lung cancer.

In this sample, this clone turned up a few times. This chain joins TRBV5-4 and TRBJ2-7; TRBD2 aligns across 11 bases. CDR1 is SGHNT and CDR2 is YYREEE in the germline V gene (reference sequence). This CDR3 spans 16 amino acids. With 2 bases clipped from V and 0 bases from J, the junction kept 4 bases outside the gene matches. The CDR3 is CASSFPLAGASYEQYF. The CDR3 DNA reads TGTGCCAGCAGCTTCCCACTAGCGGGAGCCTCCTACGAGCAGTACTTC.

The V and J genes are TRBV28 and TRBJ2-2, with no clear D. CDR3 length equals 13 residues. V was trimmed by 2 bases and J by 2 bases, leaving 3 bases between them. Germline CDR1 MDHEN, CDR2 SYDVKM. This CDR3 is CASSLGNTGELFF. The DNA of the CDR3 is TGTGCCAGCAGTTTAGGTAACACCGGGGAGCTGTTTTTT. Drawing the rest from reference TRBV28 and TRBJ2-2, the complete variable domain is DVKVTQSSRYLVKRTGEKVFLECVQDMDHENMFWYRQDPGLGLRLIYFSYDVKMKEKGDIPEGYSVSREKKERFSLILESASTNQTSMYLCASSLGNTGELFFGEGSRLTVL.

The chain joins TRBV4-1 to TRBJ1-6; D not resolved. The germline CDR1 and CDR2 sequences are MGHRA and YSYEKL. Trimming removed 0 bases at V and 1 base at J, with 4 bases between. The CDR3 length is 15 residues. DNA for the CDR3: TGCGCCAGCAGCCAAGAGGGTTCCTATAATTCACCCCTCCACTTT. It encodes CASSQEGSYNSPLHF.

The V and J genes are TRBV2 and TRBJ1-1; D is unclear. In germline, CDR1 is SNHLY, CDR2 FYNNEI. The CDR3 sequence is 13 residues long. With 7 bases removed from V and 1 base from J, the gap between germline ends came to 10 bases. The CDR3 spells CASILEGNTEAFF. In nucleotides, the CDR3 is TGTGCCAGCATATTGGAGGGGAACACTGAAGCTTTCTTT.

V is TRBV4-1 and J is TRBJ2-2, with D unclear. V was cut by 4 bases and J by 5 bases, with 17 bases left in between. Germline CDR1 reads MGHRA; CDR2 reads YSYEKL. The CDR3 has 16 amino acids. As DNA, the CDR3 is TGCGCCAGCAGCCGCCAAGCCCGAGCAGAAACCGGGGAGCTGTTTTTT. The encoded protein is CASSRQARAETGELFF.